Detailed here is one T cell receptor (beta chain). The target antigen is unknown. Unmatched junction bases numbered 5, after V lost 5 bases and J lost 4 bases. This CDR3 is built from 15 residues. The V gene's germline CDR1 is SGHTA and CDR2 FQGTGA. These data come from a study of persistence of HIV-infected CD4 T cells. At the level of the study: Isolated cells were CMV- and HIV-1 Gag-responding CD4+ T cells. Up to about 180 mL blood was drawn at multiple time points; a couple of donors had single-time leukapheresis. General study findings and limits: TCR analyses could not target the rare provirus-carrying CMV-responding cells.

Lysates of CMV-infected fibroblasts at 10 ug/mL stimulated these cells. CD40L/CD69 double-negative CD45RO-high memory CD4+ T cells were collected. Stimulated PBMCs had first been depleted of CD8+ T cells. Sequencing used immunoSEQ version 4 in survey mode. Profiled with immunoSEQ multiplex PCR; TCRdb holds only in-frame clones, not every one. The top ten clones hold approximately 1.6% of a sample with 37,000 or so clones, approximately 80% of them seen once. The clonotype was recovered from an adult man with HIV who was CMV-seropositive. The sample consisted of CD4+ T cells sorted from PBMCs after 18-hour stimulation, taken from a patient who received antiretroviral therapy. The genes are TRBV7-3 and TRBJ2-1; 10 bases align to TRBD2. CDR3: CASSPRTSGYNEQFF. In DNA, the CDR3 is TGTGCCAGCAGCCCTCGGACTAGCGGTTACAATGAGCAGTTCTTC.